These 10 T cell receptor beta chains originate from one sample sequenced in a study of blood T cell repertoires in COVID-19. Assay: immunoSEQ multiplex PCR; the TCRdb copy retains only in-frame clones and omits some. The sample yields 200,000 or so clones, around 80% seen once. What was sequenced was peripheral blood. The source of these receptors is a human donor in a cohort sampled during active COVID-19.

The chain carries TRBV18 and TRBJ2-7; 9 bases map to TRBD1. The ends lost 6 bases at V and 2 bases at J; junction bases unmatched: 8. Germline lookup yields CDR1 KGHSH and CDR2 LQKENI. The CDR3 has 15 amino acids. CDR3 loop: CASSPPGQGPYEQYV. CDR3 sequence (DNA): TGTGCCAGCTCTCCCCCGGGACAGGGCCCCTACGAGCAGTACGTC.

The chain links TRBV19 to TRBJ1-1; D is perhaps TRBD1 (6 bases). V was clipped by 4 bases and J by 0 bases, with 9 bases between them. This CDR3 contains 14 residues. Germline V gene data show CDR1 as LNHDA and CDR2 as SQIVND (reference sequence). The CDR3 spells CASSTGQMNTEAFF. CDR3 nucleotide sequence: TGTGCCAGTAGTACCGGACAGATGAACACTGAAGCTTTCTTT.

The chain couples TRBV19 to TRBJ2-2, with TRBD2 identical over 12 bases. V dropped 10 bases and J dropped 4; count of bases not matched to a gene: 7. Germline-derived CDR1 and CDR2 are LNHDA and SQIVND (reference sequence). This CDR3 is built from 15 residues. The CDR3 spells CATSPGLAGTGELFF. The CDR3 coding sequence is TGTGCCACCAGCCCGGGACTAGCGGGCACCGGGGAGCTGTTTTTT.

V and J are TRBV19 and TRBJ1-1; D is undetermined. The CDR3 runs to 14 residues. Trimming removed 3 bases from V and 0 bases from J, with 8 bases in between. Germline lookup yields CDR1 LNHDA and CDR2 SQIVND (reference sequence). The CDR3 DNA follows: TGTGCCAGTAGTATCGTGCGGTTGAACACTGAAGCTTTCTTT. Translated: CASSIVRLNTEAFF.

This clone was picked up one time. The chain carries TRBV7-9 and TRBJ1-6; 9 bases are shared with TRBD1. V dropped 6 bases and J dropped 9; count of bases not matched to a gene: 3. Germline lookup yields CDR1 SEHNR and CDR2 FQNEAQ (reference sequence). The CDR3 length is 13 residues. The CDR3, as DNA: TGTGCCAGCAGTCGGGACAGGGTTTCACCCCTCCACTTT. It is translated as CASSRDRVSPLHF.

This chain connects TRBV11-2 to TRBJ2-5; 9 bases match TRBD1. Germline values: CDR1 SGHAT, CDR2 FQNNGV. With 1 base clipped from V and 2 bases from J, the junction kept 5 bases outside the gene matches. The CDR3 extends over 16 amino acids. The CDR3 protein is CASSLVTGGRQETQYF. CDR3 nucleotide sequence: TGTGCCAGCAGCTTAGTGACAGGGGGTCGGCAAGAGACCCAGTACTTC.

The count of this clone is one. CDR3 sequence: CATSRRQGNTIYF. The CDR3 DNA sequence: TGTGCCACCAGCAGAAGACAGGGAAACACCATATATTTT. The gene calls are TRBV15 and TRBJ1-3, with D perhaps TRBD1 (5 bases). Germline V CDR1 and CDR2: LNHNV, YYDKDF (reference sequence). The CDR3 length is 13 residues. Between the trimmed V and J ends, which lost 2 bases and 4 bases, there was a span of 6 bases. Full variable domain (rest looked up from reference TRBV15 and TRBJ1-3): DAMVIQNPRYQVTQFGKPVTLSCSQTLNHNVMYWYQQKSSQAPKLLFHYYDKDFNNEADTPDNFQSRRPNTSFCFLDIRSPGLGDTAMYLCATSRRQGNTIYFGEGSWLTVV.

The rearrangement uses TRBV28 and TRBJ1-5, with 11 bases that match TRBD1. J lost 4 bases, V lost 3 bases, and 8 bases had no gene match. The length of the CDR3 is 17 residues. Germline values: CDR1 MDHEN, CDR2 SYDVKM. CDR3 residues: CASSLGEDRGLNQPQHF. The CDR3 DNA follows: TGTGCCAGCAGTTTGGGGGAGGACAGGGGGCTTAATCAGCCCCAGCATTTT. The variable domain in full, completed from reference TRBV28 and TRBJ1-5, reads DVKVTQSSRYLVKRTGEKVFLECVQDMDHENMFWYRQDPGLGLRLIYFSYDVKMKEKGDIPEGYSVSREKKERFSLILESASTNQTSMYLCASSLGEDRGLNQPQHFGDGTRLSIL.

The V gene is TRBV6-5, the J gene TRBJ2-2; D gene ambiguous. V lost 2 bases and J lost 9, with 13 bases in between. Per germline, CDR1 MNHEY and CDR2 SVGAGI. The CDR3 spans 14 residues. CDR3 residues: CASSYGPQPRELFF. The DNA of the CDR3 is TGTGCCAGCAGTTACGGGCCTCAGCCCCGGGAGCTGTTTTTT.

The rearrangement links TRBV28 to TRBJ1-2, with D perhaps TRBD1 (6 bases). The CDR3 is 13 amino acids. The V end was cut by 9 bases, the J end by 8 bases, with 19 bases between. The germline V gene encodes CDR1 MDHEN and CDR2 SYDVKM. This chain's CDR3 is CASRLRVGGGYTF. CDR3 DNA sequence: TGTGCCAGTCGTTTGCGAGTAGGGGGAGGCTACACCTTC.